This paragraph covers one T cell receptor (beta chain) sequence. As yet, its antigen is unknown. The PCR was carried out with 60 Vbeta primers and 13 Jbeta primers. TCRdb's copy holds only in-frame clones and misses some; the assay was immunoSEQ multiplex PCR. This repertoire shows roughly 190,000 clones, around 83% found once; its top ten account for roughly 1.5%. The data were taken from a study of cytomegalovirus exposure and HLA in healthy donors. Nominal health characterized the donors when sampled, though unrecorded immune exposures were likely. Findings of the study overall: When presence/absence was analysed, sequencing depth was taken to be roughly uniform across donors. In a later analysis, HLA-associated TCR beta chains were more clonally expanded than equally common others. Published work reported that the classifier diagnosed cytomegalovirus status with high specificity and sensitivity.

Sequencing was carried out using PBMCs. The origin of this receptor is a woman aged 18-30 years in good health and CMV-seronegative.

The CDR3 nucleotides read TGTGCCAGCAGCTTTCCGGGACAAGAGACCCAGTACTTC. Encoded protein: CASSFPGQETQYF. This rearrangement joins TRBV7-6 to TRBJ2-5; D is perhaps TRBD2 (5 bases). V dropped 3 bases and J dropped 2 bases, with 7 bases sitting between them. Germline CDR1 is SGHVS and CDR2 is FNYEAQ. The CDR3 covers 13 residues.